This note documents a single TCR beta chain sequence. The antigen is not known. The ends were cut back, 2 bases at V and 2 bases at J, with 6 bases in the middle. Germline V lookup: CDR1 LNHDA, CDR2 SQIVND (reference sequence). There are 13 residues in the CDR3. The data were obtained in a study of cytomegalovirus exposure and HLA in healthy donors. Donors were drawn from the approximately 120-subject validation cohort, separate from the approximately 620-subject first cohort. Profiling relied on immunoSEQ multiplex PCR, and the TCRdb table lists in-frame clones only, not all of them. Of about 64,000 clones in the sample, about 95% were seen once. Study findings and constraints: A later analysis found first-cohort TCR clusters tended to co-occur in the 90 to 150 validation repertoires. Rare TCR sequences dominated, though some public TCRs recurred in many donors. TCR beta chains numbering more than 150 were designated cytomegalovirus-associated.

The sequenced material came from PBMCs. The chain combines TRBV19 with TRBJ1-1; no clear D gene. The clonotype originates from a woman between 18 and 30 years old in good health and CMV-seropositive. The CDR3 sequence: CASSISLNTEAFF. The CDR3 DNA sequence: TGTGCCAGTAGTATAAGCCTAAACACTGAAGCTTTCTTT. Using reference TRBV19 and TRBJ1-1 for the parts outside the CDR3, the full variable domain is DGGITQSPKYLFRKEGQNVTLSCEQNLNHDAMYWYRQDPGQGLRLIYYSQIVNDFQKGDIAEGYSVSREKKESFPLTVTSAQKNPTAFYLCASSISLNTEAFFGQGTRLTVV.